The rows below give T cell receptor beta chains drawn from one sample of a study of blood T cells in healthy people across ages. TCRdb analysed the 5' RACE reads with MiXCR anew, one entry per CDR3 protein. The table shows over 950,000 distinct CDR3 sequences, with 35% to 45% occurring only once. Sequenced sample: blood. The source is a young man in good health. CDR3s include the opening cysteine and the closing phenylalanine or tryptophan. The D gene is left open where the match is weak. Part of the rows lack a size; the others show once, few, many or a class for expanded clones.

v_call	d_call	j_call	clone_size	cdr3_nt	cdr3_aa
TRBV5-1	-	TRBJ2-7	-	TGCGCCAGCAGCTTGGCCTTAGGGGCAGACGAGCGGTACTTC	CASSLALGADERYF
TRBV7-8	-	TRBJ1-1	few	TGTGCCAGCAGCCCGTGGACGGCTGAAGCTTTCTTT	CASSPWTAEAFF
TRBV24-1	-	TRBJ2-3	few	TGTGCCACCAGTTCAAGGAGGACAGACAGCACAGATACGCAGTATTTT	CATSSRRTDSTDTQYF
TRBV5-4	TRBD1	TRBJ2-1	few	TGTGCCAGCAGCCAGGGACAGGCAAATGAGCAGTTCTTC	CASSQGQANEQFF
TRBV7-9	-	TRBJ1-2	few	TGTGCCAGCAGCCCCCGATCCGTTTTTCTTAACTATGGCTACACCTTC	CASSPRSVFLNYGYTF
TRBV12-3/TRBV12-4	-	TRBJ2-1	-	TGTGCCAGTACTTCCGGGTTCCTCTACAATGAGCAGTTCTTC	CASTSGFLYNEQFF
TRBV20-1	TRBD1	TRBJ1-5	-	TGCAGTGCTAGAGATAGTAGGGCAGGGGGCAATAGGGGCTACAATCAGCCCCAGCATTTT	CSARDSRAGGNRGYNQPQHF
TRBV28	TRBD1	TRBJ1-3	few	TGTGCCAGTGACAGGGGTAGTGGAAACACCATATATTTT	CASDRGSGNTIYF
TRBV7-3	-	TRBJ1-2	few	TGTGCCAGCAGCCCAAGCGGTGAAGCTAACTATGGCTACACCTTC	CASSPSGEANYGYTF
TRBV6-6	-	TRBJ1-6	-	TGTGCCAGCACCAGCCGTGACGGGAGCTCCTATAATTCACCCCTCCACTTT	CASTSRDGSSYNSPLHF
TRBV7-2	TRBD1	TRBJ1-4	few	TGTGCCAGCAGCTTTAGGGGGCAGGGCACGGATGAAAAACTGTTTTTT	CASSFRGQGTDEKLFF
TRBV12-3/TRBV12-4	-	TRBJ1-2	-	TGTGCCATTTCCAGGGGATCGGGCTACACCTTC	CAISRGSGYTF
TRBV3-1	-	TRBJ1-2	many	TGTGCCAGCAGCCAAGATCAAAGAGGGGACTATGGCTACACCTTC	CASSQDQRGDYGYTF
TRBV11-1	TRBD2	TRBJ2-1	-	TGTGCCAGCACCCAAGGGGTAGCGGGGGCCAATGAGCAGTTCTTC	CASTQGVAGANEQFF
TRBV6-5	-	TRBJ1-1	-	TGTGCCAGCTTCGGAGTCACTGAAGCTTTCTTT	CASFGVTEAFF
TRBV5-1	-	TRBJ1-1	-	TGCGCCAGCAGCTTGGGACCGACCGAGAACACTGAAGCTTTCTTT	CASSLGPTENTEAFF
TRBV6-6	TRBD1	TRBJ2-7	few	TGTGCCAGTATCCGAGGGACAGGGATCTACGAGCAGTACTTC	CASIRGTGIYEQYF
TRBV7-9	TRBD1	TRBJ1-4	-	TGTGCCAGCAGCTTAGCCGACAGGGTTGCTGAAAAACTGTTTTTT	CASSLADRVAEKLFF
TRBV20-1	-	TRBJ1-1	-	TGCAGTGCTAGAGATGGCAGGGCGGCTGAAGCTTTCTTT	CSARDGRAAEAFF